What follows describes a single T cell receptor beta chain. The specificity of this receptor is unknown. Base-call qualities are not available, and no considerably larger clone is one nucleotide away. CD8 naive samples were CD45RO-negative cells positively selected for CCR7, giving a CD45RA+CCR7+ population that excluded TemRA cells. Healthy HIV-negative adults with no recently reported acute infections or vaccinations were included as donors. All donors were Caucasian adults living in Nashville, Tennessee, USA. Blood was collected by leukapheresis, and PBMCs were isolated by Ficoll-Histopaque density gradient centrifugation and then cryopreserved in liquid nitrogen vapor phase. Purity and quantity of every magnetically sorted T cell population were checked by analytical flow cytometry. Genomic DNA was isolated from every sorted fraction and measured by UV absorbance on a Nanodrop 2000c. Using the deep immunoSEQ assay, TCR CDR3 regions were amplified from genomic DNA by multiplex PCR. Extracted genomic DNA from each cell subset was distributed evenly across all wells of several immunoSEQ 96-well plates, and each plate was treated as a replicate. For sorted subsets, roughly 0.2 ug genomic DNA, equal to 30,000 to 35,000 T cell genomes, was loaded into each replicate PCR. Purified libraries were measured with a Qubit 3.0 fluorometer, size-checked on a Bioanalyzer 2100, and measured again with the KAPA Library Quantification kit. Each immunoSEQ 96-well plate was sequenced on its own single-read 150-cycle Illumina NextSeq 550 flow cell. In the paper's pipeline: Because the immunoSEQ output held only junctional sequences and lacked quality scores, the filtering could not match the filtering applied to full-length reads. Sequences were annotated with PyIR, a Python wrapper for IgBLAST v1.9, and V/J genes and CDR3 were assigned using IMGT germline references. Reads with weak V/J assignments (E-value above 1e-6), missing CDR3, stop codons, out-of-frame junctions, or ambiguous translated residues were removed. V3J clonotypes were defined as sequences sharing the same inferred V gene, J gene, and CDR3 amino acid sequence. The percentage overlap between two repertoires was calculated by dividing the number of shared unique clonotypes by the size of the smaller repertoire. RTK rarefaction, the Chao1 estimator, and Recon v2.1 estimates of unobserved clonotypes were used to assess repertoire richness. For all TCRbeta clonotypes obtained by the gDNA method from a handful of donors, generation probabilities were computed with OLGA. As stored in TCRdb, this immuneACCESS dataset retains in-frame rearrangements with V and J assigned. A fraction of the clones does not appear; measured against another copy, unresolved V genes explain less than half of the discrepancy, and the remainder lacks a known reason. The V and J calls and the clone size are those of that table, but D and trimming were determined from the DNA. This sample comprises about 1.9 million clones, just under 95% of them detected only once. Approximately 1.6% of the sample belongs to the ten largest clones.

This sample is drawn from a study of shared clonotypes between healthy human individuals (dated by TCRdb to 2020 to 2022). Some background on the complete study: A couple of women and three men aged 18 to 49 years were included in the cohort. For each donor, three plates each were used for CD4 naive and CD4 memory, two plates were used for CD8 naive, and one plate was used for CD8 memory. To estimate repertoire size and how much clonotype sharing occurs between individuals, the study deeply sequenced the blood TCR repertoires of five healthy adults. To increase sequencing depth and limit assay-specific biases, TCR repertoire library preparation and sequencing were carried out by different laboratories using diverse techniques. Per donor, leukapheresis produced somewhere between about 0.9 and 9.5 billion PBMCs. The full study reports these points: About 5% of naive CD4, 3.5% of naive CD8, roughly 2.5% of memory CD4, and less than 0.45% of memory CD8 clonotypes were shared across four donors. Naive subsets generally had larger estimated clonotype richness than memory subsets did. Compared with non-shared clonotypes, the clonotypes found in all four sorted-subset donors had higher generation probabilities. Rarefaction of sorted-subset datasets indicated incomplete sequencing despite the large sequencing depth. Pairwise subsampling led to the expectation that sequencing depth would affect the degree of clonotype sharing among donors. Sampling was restricted to blood, and TCR repertoires in tissues likely differ from the TCR repertoires found in blood. Because the study included only a small number of donors, the genetic and exposure-history diversity represented was limited.

CDR1 and CDR2, per the germline V gene (reference sequence), are MNHEY and SMNVEV. Compared with germline, V lacks 5 bases and J lacks 5 bases; bases without a gene match: 10. The CDR3 holds 16 amino acids from the cysteine to the phenylalanine. Left in the record is the CDR3 DNA by itself, 48 bases read in frame from the first base. The TCR sequence derives from a man aged 18 to 30 in good health. Some clones in this sample may be carry-over from other donors' samples. The chain is encoded by TRBV27 joined to TRBJ2-2, with 8 middle bases fitting TRBD1. The specimen was naive CD8+ T cells from PBMCs. The cell subset or site label corresponds to: CD45RA+CCR7+. For the CDR3, the sequence is CASSHWTGQMTGELFF. The DNA sequence is as follows: TGTGCCAGCAGTCATTGGACAGGGCAGATGACCGGGGAGCTGTTTTTT.